The clone carrying this T cell receptor beta chain has a count of ten or more. From germline, CDR1 is SNHLY and CDR2 FYNNEI. V shed 8 bases, J shed 5 bases, and the junction held 7 bases outside the gene matches. The CDR3 is 14 residues long. Genomic DNA served as template for TCR beta VDJ and CDR3 profiling. TCRdb passed the reads through MiXCR, listing each CDR3 protein once. The sample holds hundreds of thousands of distinct CDR3 sequences; under 50% are singletons and the top ten take just under 20%. The sample belongs to a study of CD8+CD57+ T cells in acquired aplastic anemia. Study overall: Sorted CD4+ and CD8+ cells gave an average of roughly 3.3 ug of DNA.

Patients chosen for sequencing had CD8+CD57+ cells that had expanded, as shown by flow cytometry. The source is a human donor with aplastic anemia. The chain couples TRBV2 to TRBJ2-1; 9 positions agree with TRBD1. The sequenced sample consisted of sorted CD4+, CD8+, or CD8+CD57+ T cells (not recorded which) from PBMCs. DNA of the CDR3: TGTGCCAGCCTCCGGGACAGGGCGGACAATGAGCAGTTCTTC. It encodes CASLRDRADNEQFF.